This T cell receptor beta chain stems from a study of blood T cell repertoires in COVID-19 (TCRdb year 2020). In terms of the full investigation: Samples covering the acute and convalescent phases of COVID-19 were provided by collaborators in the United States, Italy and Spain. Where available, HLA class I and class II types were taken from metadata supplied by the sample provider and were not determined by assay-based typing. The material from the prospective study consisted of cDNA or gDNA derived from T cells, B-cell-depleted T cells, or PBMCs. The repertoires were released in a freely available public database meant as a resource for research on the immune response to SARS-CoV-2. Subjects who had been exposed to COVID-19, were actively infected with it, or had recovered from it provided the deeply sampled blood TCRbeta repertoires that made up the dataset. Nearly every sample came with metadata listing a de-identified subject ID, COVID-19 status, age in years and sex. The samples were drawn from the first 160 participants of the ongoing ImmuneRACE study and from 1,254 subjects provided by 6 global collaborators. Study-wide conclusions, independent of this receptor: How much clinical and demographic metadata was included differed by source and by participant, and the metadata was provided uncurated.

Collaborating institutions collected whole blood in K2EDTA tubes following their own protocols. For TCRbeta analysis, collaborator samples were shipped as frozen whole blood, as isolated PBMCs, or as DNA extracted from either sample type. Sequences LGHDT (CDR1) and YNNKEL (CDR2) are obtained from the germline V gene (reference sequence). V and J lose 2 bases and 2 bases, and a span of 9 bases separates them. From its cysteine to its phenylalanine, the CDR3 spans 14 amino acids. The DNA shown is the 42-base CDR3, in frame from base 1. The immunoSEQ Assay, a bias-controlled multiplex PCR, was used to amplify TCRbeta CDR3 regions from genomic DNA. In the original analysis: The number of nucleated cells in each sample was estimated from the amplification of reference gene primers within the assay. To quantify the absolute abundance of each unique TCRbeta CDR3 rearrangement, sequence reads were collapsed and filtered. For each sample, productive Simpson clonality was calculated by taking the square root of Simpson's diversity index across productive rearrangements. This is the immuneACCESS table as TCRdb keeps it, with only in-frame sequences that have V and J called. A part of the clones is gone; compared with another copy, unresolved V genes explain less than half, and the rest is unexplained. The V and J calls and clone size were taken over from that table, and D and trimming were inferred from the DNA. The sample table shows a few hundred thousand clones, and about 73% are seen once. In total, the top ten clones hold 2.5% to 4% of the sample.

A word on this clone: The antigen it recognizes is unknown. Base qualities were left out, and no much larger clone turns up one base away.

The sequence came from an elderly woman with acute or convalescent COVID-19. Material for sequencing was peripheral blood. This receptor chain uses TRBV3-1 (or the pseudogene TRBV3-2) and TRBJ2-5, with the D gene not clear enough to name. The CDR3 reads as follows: CASSQKEIQETQYF. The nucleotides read TGTGCCAGCAGCCAAAAAGAGATTCAAGAGACCCAGTACTTC.